This T cell receptor beta chain was obtained from a study of shared clonotypes between healthy human individuals. At the level of the study: CD4 naive and CD4 memory each took three plates per donor, while CD8 naive took two and CD8 memory one.

In replicate PCRs of sorted subsets, 150 to 200 ng DNA, approximately 32,000 T cell genomes, was used. Sequenced by immunoSEQ multiplex PCR; TCRdb stores in-frame clones only, minus some. This table holds approximately 1.9 million clones, roughly 95% found once. This CDR3 is built from 13 residues. The germline V gene has CDR1 KGHSH and CDR2 LQKENI. V shed 4 bases and J shed 6 bases, with 13 bases lying between them. Naive CD8 isolation took CD45RO-negative cells positively selected for CCR7 and excluded terminally differentiated effector memory CD45RA+ cells. Source material: naive CD8+ T cells from PBMCs. This receptor was obtained from a man younger than 35 in good health. Some clones in this sample may be carry-over from other donors' samples. The chain has TRBV18 and TRBJ2-7; unclear D gene. Here the CDR3 reads CASSHPDLSEQYF. CDR3 DNA: TGTGCCAGCTCACATCCTGACTTGTCCGAGCAGTACTTC. The full variable domain, completed using reference TRBV18 and TRBJ2-7, is NAGVMQNPRHLVRRRGQEARLRCSPMKGHSHVYWYRQLPEEGLKFMVYLQKENIIDESGMPKERFSAEFPKEGPSILRIQQVVRGDSAAYFCASSHPDLSEQYFGPGTRLTVT.